Listed here is a single T cell receptor beta chain. What it recognizes is unknown. The germline gene is not matched at one end of the junction; a read error may be the cause. CDR3 size: 17 residues. Germline CDR1 is SGHAT and CDR2 is FQNNGV. The data belong to a study of tumor-infiltrating lymphocytes in primary liver carcinoma. Study-wide findings and caveats: Overlap in tumor-adjacent and tumor-blood pairs fell below that of tumor region pairs. Tumor specimens were characterized by a significantly higher top-250-clone fraction than blood (p = 0.039).

Germline DNA was also extracted, while the blood RNA originated from unsorted whole blood. Patients carried chronic HBV infection without prior treatment. The authors collected about 3.9 milliliters of peripheral blood before surgery. The input was roughly 0.5 ug total RNA; TCR beta cDNA was made from it with a constant-region primer. Libraries of TCR beta came from three nested multiplex PCR rounds with slightly modified ARM-PCR. Forward primers for TRBV1-TRBV30 and a C-beta reverse primer served the first two PCR rounds, at about 10 cycles each. TCRdb called the multiplex PCR reads again in MiXCR, with one record for every CDR3 protein. The data show some 320,000 distinct CDR3 sequences, about 62% seen once.

This rearrangement joins TRBV11-2 to TRBJ2-3; possibly TRBD1 or TRBD2 for D (5 bases each). The source material was peripheral blood. The sequence came from a man in his forties with primary liver carcinoma and hepatitis B virus infection. The CDR3 spells CASGLGVAGGVADTQYF. DNA of the CDR3: TGTGCCAGCGGCTTAGGGGTAGCTGGAGGAGTTGCAGATACGCAGTATTTT.